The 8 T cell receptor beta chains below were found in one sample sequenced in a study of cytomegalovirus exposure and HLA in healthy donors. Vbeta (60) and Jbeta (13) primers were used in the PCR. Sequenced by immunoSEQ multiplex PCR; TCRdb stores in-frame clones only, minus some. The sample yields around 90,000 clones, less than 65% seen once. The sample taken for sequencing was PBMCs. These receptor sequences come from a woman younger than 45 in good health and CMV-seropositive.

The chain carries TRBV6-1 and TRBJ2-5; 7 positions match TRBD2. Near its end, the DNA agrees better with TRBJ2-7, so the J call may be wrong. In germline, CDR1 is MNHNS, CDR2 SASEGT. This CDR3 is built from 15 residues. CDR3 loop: CASSLGDYKYYEQYF. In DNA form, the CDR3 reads TGTGCCAGCAGTCTTGGGGACTACAAATACTACGAGCAGTACTTC.

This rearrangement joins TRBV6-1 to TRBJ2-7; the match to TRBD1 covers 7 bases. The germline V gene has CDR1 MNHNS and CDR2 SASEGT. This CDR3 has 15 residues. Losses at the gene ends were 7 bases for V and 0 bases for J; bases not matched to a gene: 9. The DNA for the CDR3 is TGTGCCAGCATGCTACAGGGGTGGCCCTCCTACGAGCAGTACTTC. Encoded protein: CASMLQGWPSYEQYF.

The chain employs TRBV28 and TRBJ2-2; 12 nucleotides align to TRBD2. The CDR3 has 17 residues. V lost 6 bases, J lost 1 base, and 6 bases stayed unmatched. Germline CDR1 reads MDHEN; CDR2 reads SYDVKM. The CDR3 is CASRKRTSGKNTGELFF. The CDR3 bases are TGTGCCAGCAGAAAACGGACTAGCGGGAAGAACACCGGGGAGCTGTTTTTT.

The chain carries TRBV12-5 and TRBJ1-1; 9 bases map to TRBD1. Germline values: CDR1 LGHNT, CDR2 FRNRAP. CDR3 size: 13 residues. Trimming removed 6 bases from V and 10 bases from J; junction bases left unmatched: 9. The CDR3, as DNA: TGTGCTAGTGGCTCTACAGGGGGCAGGGGAGCTTTCTTT. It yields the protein CASGSTGGRGAFF.

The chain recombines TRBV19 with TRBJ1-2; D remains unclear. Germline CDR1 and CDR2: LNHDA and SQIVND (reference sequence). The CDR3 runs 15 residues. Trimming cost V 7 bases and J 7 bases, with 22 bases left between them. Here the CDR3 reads CASIKLGGWASGYTF. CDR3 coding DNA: TGTGCCAGTATTAAATTAGGAGGTTGGGCATCTGGCTACACCTTC.

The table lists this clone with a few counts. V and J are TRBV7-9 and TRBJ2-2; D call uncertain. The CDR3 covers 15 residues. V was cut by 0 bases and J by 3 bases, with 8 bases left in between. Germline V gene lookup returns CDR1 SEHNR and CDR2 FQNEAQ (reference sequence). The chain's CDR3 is CASSLAQTDTGELFF. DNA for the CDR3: TGTGCCAGCAGCTTAGCGCAAACAGACACCGGGGAGCTGTTTTTT.

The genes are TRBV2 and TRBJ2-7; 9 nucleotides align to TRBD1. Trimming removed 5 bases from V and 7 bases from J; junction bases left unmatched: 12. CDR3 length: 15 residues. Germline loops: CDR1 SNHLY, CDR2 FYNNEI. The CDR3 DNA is TGTGCCAGCAGTCCCCAGGGACAGGGAGTGGAGGAGCAGTACTTC. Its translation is CASSPQGQGVEEQYF.

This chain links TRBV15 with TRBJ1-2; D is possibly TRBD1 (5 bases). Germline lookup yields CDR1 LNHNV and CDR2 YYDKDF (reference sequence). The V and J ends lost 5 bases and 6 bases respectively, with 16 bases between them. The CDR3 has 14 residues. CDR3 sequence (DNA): TGTGCCACCAGCCGGCAGGGCTTAGGGGATGGCTACACCTTC. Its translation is CATSRQGLGDGYTF.